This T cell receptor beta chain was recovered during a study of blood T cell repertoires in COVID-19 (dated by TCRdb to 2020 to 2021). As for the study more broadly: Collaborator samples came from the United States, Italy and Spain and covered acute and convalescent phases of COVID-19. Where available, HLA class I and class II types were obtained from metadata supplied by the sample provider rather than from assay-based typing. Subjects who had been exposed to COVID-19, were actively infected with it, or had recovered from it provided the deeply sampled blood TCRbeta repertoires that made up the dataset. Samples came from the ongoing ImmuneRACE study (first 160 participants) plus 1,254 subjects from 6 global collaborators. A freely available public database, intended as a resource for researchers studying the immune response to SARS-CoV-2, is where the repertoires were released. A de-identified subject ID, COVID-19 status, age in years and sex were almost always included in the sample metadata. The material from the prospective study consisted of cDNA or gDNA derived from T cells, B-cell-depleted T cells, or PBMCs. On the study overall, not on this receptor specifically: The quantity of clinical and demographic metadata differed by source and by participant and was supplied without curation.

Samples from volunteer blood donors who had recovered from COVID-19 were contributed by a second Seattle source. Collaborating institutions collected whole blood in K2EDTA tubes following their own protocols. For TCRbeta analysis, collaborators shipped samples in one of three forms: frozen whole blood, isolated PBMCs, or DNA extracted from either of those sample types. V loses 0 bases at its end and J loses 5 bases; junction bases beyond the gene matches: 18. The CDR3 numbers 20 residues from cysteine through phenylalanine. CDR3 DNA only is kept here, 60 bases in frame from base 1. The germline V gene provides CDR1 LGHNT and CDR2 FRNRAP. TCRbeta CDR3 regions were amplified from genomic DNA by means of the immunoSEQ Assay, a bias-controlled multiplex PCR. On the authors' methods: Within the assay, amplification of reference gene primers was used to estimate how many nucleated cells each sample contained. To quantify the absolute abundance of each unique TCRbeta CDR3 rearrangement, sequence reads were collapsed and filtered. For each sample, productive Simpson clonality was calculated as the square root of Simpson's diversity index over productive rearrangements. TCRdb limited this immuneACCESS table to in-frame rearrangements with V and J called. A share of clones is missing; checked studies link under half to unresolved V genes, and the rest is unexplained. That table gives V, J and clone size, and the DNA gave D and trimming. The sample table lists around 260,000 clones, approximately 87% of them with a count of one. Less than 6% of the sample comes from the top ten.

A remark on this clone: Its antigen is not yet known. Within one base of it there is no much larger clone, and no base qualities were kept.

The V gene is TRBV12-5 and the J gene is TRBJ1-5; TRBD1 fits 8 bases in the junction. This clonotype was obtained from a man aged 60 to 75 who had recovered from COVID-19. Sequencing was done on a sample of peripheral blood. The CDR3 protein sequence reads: CASGLVRGLIKQGDDQPQHF. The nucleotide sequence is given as TGTGCTAGTGGTTTGGTACGAGGTCTAATCAAACAGGGGGACGATCAGCCCCAGCATTTT.